The entry below describes one TCR beta chain. V was pared by 6 bases and J by 3 bases, with 8 bases of the junction left unmatched. Germline V gene sequence: CDR1 SGHTA, CDR2 FQGNSA. CDR3 size: 16 residues. The data were taken from a study of cytomegalovirus exposure and HLA in healthy donors. Method: immunoSEQ multiplex PCR; TCRdb's copy keeps in-frame clones and lacks some. The sample has some 220,000 clones; 85% to 95% are singletons. The validation cohort, a group of 130 or so subjects, included the donors and was separate from the approximately 660-subject first cohort. The receptor was derived from a woman younger than 30 in good health and CMV-seronegative. This rearrangement joins TRBV7-2 to TRBJ2-7; 13 bases map to TRBD2. The sample comprised PBMCs. CDR3 region: CASRLAGGPGNYEQYF. CDR3 sequence (DNA): TGTGCCAGCAGACTAGCGGGAGGGCCTGGGAACTACGAGCAGTACTTC.